Sequencing of this TCR beta chain was carried out in a study of T cells in Graves' hyperthyroidism and ophthalmopathy. Amplification of TCR beta CDR3 regions used RNA as the template. HTBI primers drove first-round RT-PCR of the TCR CDR3. One entry per CDR3 protein, called by TCRdb with MiXCR from the multiplex PCR reads. The table records around 800,000 distinct CDR3 sequences, 35% to 40% of them present only once. Patients were aged 18 to 65, had disease duration under 2 months, and had newly diagnosed hyperthyroidism. The TCR was taken from a young man with Graves' hyperthyroidism. Specimen: blood.

The CDR3 DNA reads TGCGCCAGCAGCCCCCTCCCGGGAGCAGAGACCCAGTACTTC. Its translation is CASSPLPGAETQYF. The genes are TRBV4-1 and TRBJ2-5, with D maybe TRBD2 (6 bases). The CDR3 has 14 residues. The germline V gene encodes CDR1 MGHRA and CDR2 YSYEKL. V lost 4 bases and J lost 4, with 13 bases in between.